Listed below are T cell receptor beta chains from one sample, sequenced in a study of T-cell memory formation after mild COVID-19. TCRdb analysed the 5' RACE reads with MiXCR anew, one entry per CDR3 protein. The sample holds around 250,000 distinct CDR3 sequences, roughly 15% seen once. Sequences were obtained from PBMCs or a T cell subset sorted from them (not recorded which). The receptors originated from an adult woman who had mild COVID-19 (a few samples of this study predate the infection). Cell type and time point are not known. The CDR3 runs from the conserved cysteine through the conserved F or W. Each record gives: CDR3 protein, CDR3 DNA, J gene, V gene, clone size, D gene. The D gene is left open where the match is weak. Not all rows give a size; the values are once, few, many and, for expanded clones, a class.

CDR3 protein: CAWMAGTSGGREQFF
CDR3 DNA: TGTGCCTGGATGGCCGGGACTAGCGGGGGGAGAGAGCAGTTCTTC
J gene: TRBJ2-1
V gene: TRBV30
clone size: NA
D gene: TRBD2

CDR3 protein: CAWKGLVTGELFF
CDR3 DNA: TGTGCCTGGAAAGGACTAGTCACCGGGGAGCTGTTTTTT
J gene: TRBJ2-2
V gene: TRBV30
clone size: NA
D gene: TRBD2

CDR3 protein: CASSGQGRETQYF
CDR3 DNA: TGTGCCAGCAGTGGACAGGGTAGGGAGACCCAGTACTTC
J gene: TRBJ2-5
V gene: TRBV6-5
clone size: many
D gene: TRBD1

CDR3 protein: CASSALGQFYEQYF
CDR3 DNA: TGTGCCAGCAGTGCCCTGGGGCAGTTCTACGAGCAGTACTTC
J gene: TRBJ2-7
V gene: TRBV25-1
clone size: NA
D gene: NA

CDR3 protein: CASSLGDRGTNEKLFF
CDR3 DNA: TGTGCCAGCAGCTTAGGGGACAGGGGAACTAATGAAAAACTGTTTTTT
J gene: TRBJ1-4
V gene: TRBV7-9
clone size: few
D gene: TRBD1

CDR3 protein: CASSEGPGQETQYF
CDR3 DNA: TGTGCCAGCAGTGAGGGGCCGGGCCAAGAGACCCAGTACTTC
J gene: TRBJ2-5
V gene: TRBV6-4
clone size: few
D gene: NA

CDR3 protein: CASSYPGGRQPQHF
CDR3 DNA: TGTGCCAGCAGTTACCCCGGCGGGAGGCAGCCCCAGCATTTT
J gene: TRBJ1-5
V gene: TRBV6-2/TRBV6-3
clone size: NA
D gene: NA

CDR3 protein: CSARGQAATDTQYF
CDR3 DNA: TGCAGTGCTAGAGGTCAGGCAGCGACAGATACGCAGTATTTT
J gene: TRBJ2-3
V gene: TRBV20-1
clone size: NA
D gene: NA

CDR3 protein: CASSRRDDTGELFF
CDR3 DNA: TGTGCCAGCTCACGCCGGGACGACACCGGGGAGCTGTTTTTT
J gene: TRBJ2-2
V gene: TRBV18
clone size: NA
D gene: NA

CDR3 protein: CAWSVLAAPTDTQYF
CDR3 DNA: TGTGCCTGGAGTGTACTAGCGGCCCCCACAGATACGCAGTATTTT
J gene: TRBJ2-3
V gene: TRBV30
clone size: few
D gene: TRBD2

CDR3 protein: CASSSRFTDTQYF
CDR3 DNA: TGTGCCAGCAGCTCCCGATTCACAGATACGCAGTATTTT
J gene: TRBJ2-3
V gene: TRBV7-9
clone size: few
D gene: NA

CDR3 protein: CASSHDGLVTGELFF
CDR3 DNA: TGTGCCAGCAGCCACGACGGGCTGGTCACCGGGGAGCTGTTTTTT
J gene: TRBJ2-2
V gene: TRBV3-1
clone size: few
D gene: NA

CDR3 protein: CASSPSLLGGQTQYF
CDR3 DNA: TGTGCCAGCAGCCCAAGTCTGCTCGGGGGGCAGACCCAGTACTTC
J gene: TRBJ2-5
V gene: TRBV7-6
clone size: few
D gene: NA

CDR3 protein: CASSWGQLASWAFF
CDR3 DNA: TGTGCCAGCAGCTGGGGACAACTGGCCTCGTGGGCTTTCTTT
J gene: TRBJ1-1
V gene: TRBV5-6
clone size: many
D gene: NA

CDR3 protein: CASSLSTSGRREQFF
CDR3 DNA: TGTGCCAGCAGTTTGAGTACTAGCGGGAGGAGGGAGCAGTTCTTC
J gene: TRBJ2-1
V gene: TRBV12-3/TRBV12-4
clone size: NA
D gene: TRBD2

CDR3 protein: CSRSRGNEQYF
CDR3 DNA: TGCAGCCGATCAAGGGGCAACGAGCAGTACTTC
J gene: TRBJ2-7
V gene: TRBV20-1
clone size: many
D gene: NA

CDR3 protein: CASSSFSSVSSYEQYF
CDR3 DNA: TGCGCCAGCAGCTCCTTTTCCTCGGTGAGCTCCTACGAGCAGTACTTC
J gene: TRBJ2-7
V gene: TRBV5-1
clone size: NA
D gene: NA

CDR3 protein: CASSPPTGTNYGYTF
CDR3 DNA: TGTGCCAGCAGCCCCCCTACGGGGACTAACTATGGCTACACCTTC
J gene: TRBJ1-2
V gene: TRBV12-3/TRBV12-4
clone size: NA
D gene: NA

CDR3 protein: CASSFRGQSEQYF
CDR3 DNA: TGCGCCAGCAGCTTCCGCGGACAGTCCGAGCAGTACTTC
J gene: TRBJ2-7
V gene: TRBV5-1
clone size: many
D gene: NA

CDR3 protein: CSAPIGGSRTDTQYF
CDR3 DNA: TGCAGTGCCCCCATCGGGGGGAGTAGGACAGATACGCAGTATTTT
J gene: TRBJ2-3
V gene: TRBV20-1
clone size: few
D gene: TRBD2

CDR3 protein: CASSRDRVRDTQYF
CDR3 DNA: TGTGCCAGCAGCCGGGACAGGGTGAGAGATACGCAGTATTTT
J gene: TRBJ2-3
V gene: TRBV27
clone size: NA
D gene: TRBD1

CDR3 protein: CASSLAMSGGQDTQYF
CDR3 DNA: TGTGCCAGCAGCTTAGCTATGAGCGGGGGTCAAGATACGCAGTATTTT
J gene: TRBJ2-3
V gene: TRBV7-8
clone size: few
D gene: TRBD2

CDR3 protein: CASSQRWGANSPLHF
CDR3 DNA: TGTGCCAGCAGCCAAAGATGGGGAGCTAATTCACCCCTCCACTTT
J gene: TRBJ1-6
V gene: TRBV3-1
clone size: NA
D gene: NA

CDR3 protein: CASQRGNTEAFF
CDR3 DNA: TGTGCCAGCCAACGGGGGAACACTGAAGCTTTCTTT
J gene: TRBJ1-1
V gene: TRBV12-3/TRBV12-4
clone size: NA
D gene: NA

CDR3 protein: CASRHQDQPQHF
CDR3 DNA: TGTGCCAGTCGACACCAGGATCAGCCCCAGCATTTT
J gene: TRBJ1-5
V gene: TRBV6-1
clone size: NA
D gene: NA

CDR3 protein: CASSLAGGMKTQYF
CDR3 DNA: TGCGCCAGCAGCTTGGCAGGGGGCATGAAGACCCAGTACTTC
J gene: TRBJ2-5
V gene: TRBV5-1
clone size: NA
D gene: TRBD1

CDR3 protein: CASSLVGVSEQYF
CDR3 DNA: TGTGCCAGCAGCTTAGTGGGAGTGAGTGAGCAGTACTTC
J gene: TRBJ2-7
V gene: TRBV7-2
clone size: NA
D gene: NA

CDR3 protein: CASRAGTGTAGYTF
CDR3 DNA: TGTGCCAGCAGAGCCGGGACAGGGACGGCTGGCTACACCTTC
J gene: TRBJ1-2
V gene: TRBV27
clone size: NA
D gene: TRBD1

CDR3 protein: CASSLRVTSYEQYF
CDR3 DNA: TGCGCCAGCAGCTTAAGGGTGACGAGCTACGAGCAGTACTTC
J gene: TRBJ2-7
V gene: TRBV5-1
clone size: few
D gene: NA

CDR3 protein: CASSRLQGHNQPQHF
CDR3 DNA: TGTGCCAGCAGCCGCCTCCAGGGCCACAATCAGCCCCAGCATTTT
J gene: TRBJ1-5
V gene: TRBV12-3/TRBV12-4
clone size: many
D gene: NA

CDR3 protein: CASSLAPTRGGIHPQHF
CDR3 DNA: TGTGCCAGCAGCTTGGCCCCGACAAGGGGCGGTATTCACCCCCAGCATTTT
J gene: TRBJ1-5
V gene: TRBV5-5
clone size: NA
D gene: NA

CDR3 protein: CASSDAGYTQYF
CDR3 DNA: TGTGCCAGCAGTGATGCGGGATATACGCAGTATTTT
J gene: TRBJ2-3
V gene: TRBV12-3/TRBV12-4
clone size: once
D gene: NA

CDR3 protein: CASSLGGQVAYNSPLHF
CDR3 DNA: TGCGCCAGCAGCTTGGGTGGACAGGTCGCCTATAATTCACCCCTCCACTTT
J gene: TRBJ1-6
V gene: TRBV5-1
clone size: NA
D gene: TRBD1

CDR3 protein: CSILRLGNQETQYF
CDR3 DNA: TGCAGTATATTACGTCTGGGGAACCAAGAGACCCAGTACTTC
J gene: TRBJ2-5
V gene: TRBV20-1
clone size: NA
D gene: NA

CDR3 protein: CSVSTSGRAQETQYF
CDR3 DNA: TGCAGTGTCTCGACTAGCGGGAGGGCCCAGGAGACCCAGTACTTC
J gene: TRBJ2-5
V gene: TRBV20-1
clone size: few
D gene: TRBD2

CDR3 protein: CASSPRDRFMNTEAFF
CDR3 DNA: TGTGCCAGCAGTCCTCGGGACAGATTCATGAACACTGAAGCTTTCTTT
J gene: TRBJ1-1
V gene: TRBV12-3/TRBV12-4
clone size: NA
D gene: TRBD1

CDR3 protein: CASSRGGGTIIYEQYF
CDR3 DNA: TGTGCCAGCAGTCGAGGGGGCGGGACCATCATCTACGAGCAGTACTTC
J gene: TRBJ2-7
V gene: TRBV2
clone size: NA
D gene: NA

CDR3 protein: CASSQWQGFEAFF
CDR3 DNA: TGTGCCAGCAGCCAATGGCAGGGGTTTGAAGCTTTCTTT
J gene: TRBJ1-1
V gene: TRBV3-1
clone size: few
D gene: NA

CDR3 protein: CASTADKPYSSYNEQFF
CDR3 DNA: TGTGCCAGCACCGCGGATAAACCATATAGCTCCTACAATGAGCAGTTCTTC
J gene: TRBJ2-1
V gene: TRBV2
clone size: NA
D gene: NA

CDR3 protein: CASSLGLRDGGNTIYF
CDR3 DNA: TGCGCCAGCAGCTTGGGACTCCGGGACGGTGGAAACACCATATATTTT
J gene: TRBJ1-3
V gene: TRBV5-1
clone size: NA
D gene: NA